This TCR beta chain was sequenced for a study of PD-L1 blockade in urothelial cancer (TCRdb year 2017). With regard to the full study: All patients started therapy in about 2014 and received atezolizumab 1,200 mg intravenously every 3 weeks. About 90% of the roughly 30 patients were identified as males with urothelial cancer of bladder origin, and a prior smoking history was reported by 18 of 29 patients. Patients had an ECOG performance status of 0 or 1 and had received between 0 and 3 prior chemotherapy regimens. Blood samples were analyzed 3 weeks after the start of treatment (second dose) and 6 weeks after the start of treatment. Blood samples gave median yields of roughly 150,000 T cells and over 80,000 unique TCRs, along with a median clonality of about 0.084. The study, an exploratory multi-omic analysis, examined somatic, immune and clinical correlates of response to PD-L1 blockade with atezolizumab in urothelial cancer. TCR sequencing covered pretreatment tumor samples and matched, serially collected peripheral blood taken before and after atezolizumab treatment. Durable clinical benefit was defined as progression-free survival longer than 6 months, and TCR features were also tested against progression-free and overall survival. Whole exome sequencing and RNA sequencing of pretreatment tumors were performed alongside TCR sequencing in the same patients. Durable clinical benefit was achieved by nine patients and was not achieved by 20 patients. Under 30 patients had pretreatment blood TCR-seq, some 25 had at least one posttreatment blood collection, and some 25 had tumor TCR-seq.

Synthetic TCR analog templates were spiked into each PCR to estimate absolute template abundance from read counts. The immunoSEQ assay used bias-controlled V and J gene primers to amplify TCRbeta CDR3 regions from genomic DNA. Rearranged TCRbeta segments were sequenced at approximately 20X coverage. Per the original workflow: Clustering was used to correct sequencing errors, and CDR3s were annotated against IMGT to assign V, D and J genes. Only productive TCRbeta rearrangements were used in downstream analyses, excluding out-of-frame or stop-codon sequences. Clonality was computed as one minus Shannon entropy normalized by the log of the number of unique productive sequences. Clones differing between time points or between blood and tumor were identified by Fisher's exact test with Benjamini-Hochberg correction at adjusted p below 0.01. TCRdb obtained this table from immuneACCESS and retained in-frame rearrangements with V and J assigned. These tables miss some clones; where compared with another copy, unresolved V genes account for less than half of the shortfall, and the remainder is unexplained. From that table come the V and J calls and clone size; the DNA was used to work out D and trimming. A total of 86,000 or so clones appear in this sample, under 90% of them only once. Roughly an eighth of the sample lies in the top ten.

Findings and caveats that apply to the study as a whole: Greater expansion of tumor-associated TCR clones in peripheral blood 3 weeks after the start of treatment was observed in patients with durable benefit (n ≈ 20, p = 0.022). Improved progression-free and overall survival was found to be associated with pretreatment peripheral blood TCR clonality below the median. Because of the small sample size (n ≈ 30) and the many exploratory analyses performed, the results are intended to be regarded as hypothesis-generating.

Points on this clone: Its target antigen remains unknown. Qualities for individual bases were not recorded, and no much larger clone is one base off.

The CDR3 runs 14 residues from the cysteine to the phenylalanine. This entry keeps only the CDR3 DNA: 42 bases, framed from base 1. Clipping removes 5 bases from V and 6 bases from J, with 5 as the unmatched junction base count. The germline V gene specifies SGHTA as CDR1 and FQGNSA as CDR2. The sample's time point label is to be understood as: pretreatment peripheral blood. The cohort comprised nearly 30 patients with locally advanced or metastatic urothelial carcinoma treated at Memorial Sloan Kettering on a trial protocol. Peripheral blood mononuclear cells were collected from each patient pretreatment and during treatment, giving between 1 and 8 total time points per patient. The Qiagen DNeasy Blood extraction kit was used to purify genomic DNA from total PBMCs and tumor samples. Collected pretreatment and during treatment, PBMCs were isolated and stored as previously described.

Recombination linked TRBV7-2 to TRBJ1-3; 9 nucleotides in the junction match TRBD1. This sample comprised PBMCs, obtained around atezolizumab (anti-PD-L1) treatment. The receptor was isolated from a man aged 55 to 69 with urothelial cancer. This receptor has the CDR3 CASSATGGLNTIYF. The base sequence is TGTGCCAGCAGCGCTACAGGGGGCTTAAACACCATATATTTT.